A single sample is the source of the 8 T cell receptor beta chains below, sequenced in a study of cytomegalovirus exposure and HLA in healthy donors. The PCR had 60 Vbeta and 13 Jbeta primers. Clones were sequenced by immunoSEQ multiplex PCR, and TCRdb holds only the in-frame ones, with some missing. The sample lists under 130,000 clones, roughly 76% occurring once. Sequences were obtained from PBMCs. These receptors were taken from a man younger than 40 in good health and CMV-seropositive.

The V call is TRBV7-2, the J call TRBJ2-3; a weak D match, TRBD1 (5 bases). V was trimmed by 3 bases and J by 4 bases, leaving 14 bases between them. The CDR3 is 15 amino acids. Per the germline V gene, CDR1 is SGHTA and CDR2 is FQGNSA. Written as DNA, the CDR3 is TGTGCCAGCAGCTTCCAGCAGGGCCGCCCAGATACGCAGTATTTT. Translated: CASSFQQGRPDTQYF.

The genes are TRBV5-1 and TRBJ2-2; maybe TRBD2 (5 bases). CDR3 size: 15 residues. Germline V gene data show CDR1 as SGHRS and CDR2 as YFSETQ. Trimming took 0 bases from V and 5 from J, leaving 11 bases between them. The CDR3 DNA sequence: TGCGCCAGCAGCTTGGGGCTGCGCGGGACCGGGGAGCTGTTTTTT. This translates into CASSLGLRGTGELFF.

The chain couples TRBV2 to TRBJ2-3, with 7 nucleotides matching TRBD2. Losses at the gene ends were 3 bases for V and 3 bases for J; bases not matched to a gene: 0. The CDR3 runs 13 residues. The germline CDR1 and CDR2 sequences are SNHLY and FYNNEI. Written as DNA, the CDR3 is TGTGCCAGCAGTGAGGGGGGGACAGATACGCAGTATTTT. It is translated as CASSEGGTDTQYF.

The CDR3 region has the DNA TGTGCCAGCAGCCAAGATAGCGGGGGGCAAGAGACCCAGTACTTC. Encoded protein: CASSQDSGGQETQYF. This rearrangement joins TRBV4-2 to TRBJ2-5, with 10 nucleotides matching TRBD2. This CDR3 has 15 amino acids. The trim removed 0 bases at V and 2 bases at J, leaving 0 bases unmatched. In germline, CDR1 is LGHNA, CDR2 YNFKEQ.

The genes are TRBV6-1 and TRBJ2-5; D remains unclear. V was shortened by 4 bases and J by 1 base, with 7 bases between the two germline ends. Germline lookup yields CDR1 MNHNS and CDR2 SASEGT. The CDR3 covers 13 residues. The CDR3 spells CASSVARQETQYF. The CDR3 region has the DNA TGTGCCAGCAGTGTCGCGCGCCAAGAGACCCAGTACTTC.

The chain is built from TRBV5-1 and TRBJ1-2; TRBD1 matches 9 bases. Germline CDR1 SGHRS, CDR2 YFSETQ. The trim removed 3 bases at V and 3 bases at J, leaving 6 bases unmatched. CDR3 length: 15 amino acids. CDR3 nucleotides: TGCGCCAGCAGCTCCCGGACAGGGGAACACTATGGCTACACCTTC. Its protein product is CASSSRTGEHYGYTF.

The rearrangement uses TRBV9 and TRBJ1-4; the D gene is possibly TRBD1 (5 bases). The germline CDR1 and CDR2 sequences are SGDLS and YYNGEE. Trimming removed 3 bases from V and 6 bases from J, with 12 bases in between. This CDR3 is 14 amino acids long. The CDR3 loop reads CASSGEGSHEKLFF. CDR3 in DNA: TGTGCCAGCAGCGGGGAGGGGAGTCATGAAAAACTGTTTTTT.

This clone has more than one count but fewer than ten. CDR3 in DNA: TGTGCCAGCAGCTTTGGACAGGGTGGGTACACTGAAGCTTTCTTT. This translates into CASSFGQGGYTEAFF. The chain combines TRBV7-9 with TRBJ1-1; TRBD1 aligns across 8 bases. Unmatched junction bases numbered 6, after V lost 3 bases and J lost 3 bases. Per the germline V gene, CDR1 is SEHNR and CDR2 is FQNEAQ (reference sequence). The CDR3 has 15 residues.